Listed here are 21 T cell receptor beta chains from one sample, sequenced in a study of blood T cell repertoires in COVID-19. Repertoires were generated with immunoSEQ multiplex PCR, while TCRdb's copy carries only in-frame clones and drops some. This table has about 150,000 clones, 79% appearing once. Material: PBMCs or T cells enriched from blood (not recorded which). The receptors were sampled from a woman in her seventies in a cohort exposed to, infected with or recovered from COVID-19 (not recorded which).

This clone was detected only once. The chain combines TRBV19 with TRBJ2-5; D is possibly TRBD1 (5 bases). In germline, CDR1 is LNHDA, CDR2 SQIVND (reference sequence). Trimming shortened V by 3 bases and J by 4 bases, and 12 bases separated the two germline ends. The length of the CDR3 is 14 residues. CDR3 sequence: CASSIGQGGETQYF. Here the CDR3 DNA reads TGTGCCAGTAGTATTGGGCAGGGTGGAGAGACCCAGTACTTC. Variable domain in full (rest from reference TRBV19 and TRBJ2-5): DGGITQSPKYLFRKEGQNVTLSCEQNLNHDAMYWYRQDPGQGLRLIYYSQIVNDFQKGDIAEGYSVSREKKESFPLTVTSAQKNPTAFYLCASSIGQGGETQYFGPGTRLLVL.

The chain carries TRBV5-4 and TRBJ2-5; 7 bases fit TRBD2. Germline V CDR1 and CDR2: SGHNT, YYREEE (reference sequence). The CDR3 has 16 amino acids. Trimming took 3 bases from V and 0 from J; bases not matched to a gene: 8. In DNA form, the CDR3 reads TGTGCCAGCAGCTCGCAAACTAGCGCCTACCAAGAGACCCAGTACTTC. Translation: CASSSQTSAYQETQYF.

This clone was recorded a few times. V gene TRBV29-1 combines with J gene TRBJ2-1, with 7 bases fitting TRBD2. This CDR3 contains 14 residues. CDR1 is SQVTM and CDR2 is ANQGSEA in the germline V gene. V dropped 1 base and J dropped 11; count of bases not matched to a gene: 11. The CDR3 sequence: CSVEAPRRGGKQFF. CDR3 coding DNA: TGCAGCGTTGAAGCCCCTCGTCGGGGAGGGAAGCAGTTCTTC.

This chain uses TRBV7-2 with TRBJ2-2; 9 nucleotides line up with TRBD2. Germline loops: CDR1 SGHTA, CDR2 FQGNSA. Trimming cost V 1 base and J 6 bases; bases outside gene matches: 3. The length of the CDR3 is 15 residues. In DNA, the CDR3 is TGTGCCAGCAGCTTAGGAGCGGGAGGAGCCGGGGAGCTGTTTTTT. Its translation is CASSLGAGGAGELFF.

The rearrangement links TRBV24-1 to TRBJ1-2; 12 bases fit TRBD1. Germline CDR1 is KGHDR and CDR2 is SFDVKD. There are 16 residues in the CDR3. The junction had 7 bases not matched to a gene; V was cut back by 4 bases and J by 5 bases. The CDR3 sequence is CATSDRDRGRVYGYTF. As DNA, the CDR3 is TGTGCCACCAGTGACCGGGACAGGGGGCGCGTGTATGGCTACACCTTC.

The chain employs TRBV27 and TRBJ2-5, with TRBD1 identical over 9 bases. Per germline, CDR1 MNHEY and CDR2 SMNVEV (reference sequence). J lost 5 bases, V lost 6 bases, and 10 bases had no gene match. The CDR3 consists of 15 residues. CDR3 amino acids: CASRQNTGGWETQYF. The CDR3 DNA reads as TGTGCCAGCAGGCAGAACACAGGGGGCTGGGAGACCCAGTACTTC.

Only a few counts were recorded for this clone. The genes are TRBV7-9 and TRBJ1-2, with 8 positions matching TRBD1. This CDR3 has 14 amino acids. CDR1 and CDR2 (germline): SEHNR, FQNEAQ (reference sequence). The trim removed 5 bases at V and 4 bases at J, leaving 6 bases unmatched. The CDR3 DNA reads TGTGCCAGCAGCCGGACAGGGAGCTCCTATGGCTACACCTTC. It codes for CASSRTGSSYGYTF.

The V call is TRBV5-1, the J call TRBJ2-7; 9 bases fit TRBD1. Per the germline V gene, CDR1 is SGHRS and CDR2 is YFSETQ. The CDR3 consists of 14 residues. The V segment lost 2 bases and the J segment 4 bases; nucleotides outside the gene matches: 4. The CDR3 nucleotides read TGCGCCAGCAGCTTTGGGACAGGGTTTTACGAGCAGTACTTC. It codes for CASSFGTGFYEQYF.

The chain employs TRBV3-1 (or the pseudogene TRBV3-2) and TRBJ2-5, with 10 nucleotides matching TRBD1. V lost 0 bases, J lost 5 bases, and 6 bases stayed unmatched. Germline V gives CDR1 LGHDT, CDR2 YNNKEL (reference sequence). The CDR3 totals 16 residues. The DNA for the CDR3 is TGTGCCAGCAGCCAAGATGTGACAGGGGGCGGGGAGACCCAGTACTTC. Protein product: CASSQDVTGGGETQYF.

The chain has TRBV15 and TRBJ1-5, with D tentatively TRBD1 (5 bases). This CDR3 spans 15 amino acids. The germline gives CDR1 LNHNV, CDR2 YYDKDF (reference sequence). V lost 0 bases to trimming and J lost 6 bases, with 12 bases between them. For the CDR3, the DNA is TGTGCCACCAGCAGAGATGTGGGGGAGGCTCAGCCCCAGCATTTT. Its translation: CATSRDVGEAQPQHF.

This chain links TRBV5-1 with TRBJ2-2; possible D gene TRBD1, 6 bases. Looked up from germline, CDR1 is SGHRS and CDR2 is YFSETQ. With 4 bases removed from V and 5 bases from J, the gap between germline ends came to 12 bases. This CDR3 is built from 14 residues. The CDR3 DNA is TGCGCCAGCAGCCCCCAGGGACATACCGGGGAGCTGTTTTTT. Translating gives CASSPQGHTGELFF.

The V gene is TRBV4-3, the J gene TRBJ2-2; TRBD2 matches 7 bases. V dropped 3 bases and J dropped 8; count of bases not matched to a gene: 9. There are 15 residues in the CDR3. Germline CDR1 reads LGHNA; CDR2 reads YSLEER. CDR3 DNA: TGCGCCAGCAGCCATGAACACGTGGGAGGGGGGGAGCTGTTTTTT. It codes for CASSHEHVGGGELFF.

This chain connects TRBV7-2 to TRBJ2-3; 7 bases agree with TRBD1. The CDR3 is 17 amino acids. V was pared by 5 bases and J by 0 bases, with 11 bases of the junction left unmatched. Germline-derived CDR1 and CDR2 are SGHTA and FQGNSA. The CDR3 sequence is CASSKHRGSTSTDTQYF. In nucleotides, the CDR3 is TGTGCCAGCAGCAAGCACAGGGGTTCTACTAGCACAGATACGCAGTATTTT.

The chain carries TRBV14 and TRBJ2-1; D is perhaps TRBD1 (5 bases). Per the germline V gene, CDR1 is SGHDN and CDR2 is FVKESK. The CDR3 spans 15 residues. V lost 1 base and J 6 bases, leaving 13 bases between the germline ends. The CDR3: CASSQVKGVRNEQFF. DNA of the CDR3: TGTGCCAGCAGCCAAGTTAAAGGGGTGCGCAATGAGCAGTTCTTC. The full variable domain, completed using reference TRBV14 and TRBJ2-1, is EAGVTQFPSHSVIEKGQTVTLRCDPISGHDNLYWYRRVMGKEIKFLLHFVKESKQDESGMPNNRFLAERTGGTYSTLKVQPAELEDSGVYFCASSQVKGVRNEQFFGPGTRLTVL.

The gene calls are TRBV11-3 and TRBJ1-1; 8 nucleotides align to TRBD1. The CDR3 totals 12 residues. V was clipped by 5 bases and J by 9 bases; unmatched bases: 5. Germline CDR1 is SGHNT and CDR2 is YENEEA. The CDR3 DNA sequence: TGTGCCAGCAGCCTCGGACAGGGTCAAGCTTTCTTT. Its protein product is CASSLGQGQAFF.

The chain combines TRBV21-1 with TRBJ2-2; TRBD1, the table's D call, lacks a check against the DNA. TRBV21-1 corresponds to a pseudogene. This CDR3 is built from 16 residues. CDR3 sequence (DNA): TGTGCCAGCAGTCCCTACAGGGCCCCGAACACCGGGGAGCTGTTTTTT. Protein: CASSPYRAPNTGELFF.

This clone has a handful of counts. CDR3 sequence reads: CASSAERGYNEQFF. In DNA form, the CDR3 reads TGTGCCAGCAGCGCTGAGCGGGGATACAATGAGCAGTTCTTC. The chain combines TRBV2 with TRBJ2-1, with 7 bases lining up with TRBD2. Germline V CDR1 and CDR2: SNHLY, FYNNEI. CDR3 length equals 14 residues. V lost 6 bases and J lost 4; bases outside the gene matches: 6.

This sequence joins TRBV5-1 and TRBJ1-6; 7 nucleotides match TRBD1. The CDR3 contains 15 residues. Germline V CDR1 and CDR2: SGHRS, YFSETQ. The ends lost 6 bases at V and 5 bases at J; junction bases unmatched: 8. The CDR3 loop reads CASTDRADNNSPLHF. The CDR3 nucleotides read TGCGCCAGCACCGACAGGGCGGATAATAATTCACCCCTCCACTTT.

The chain recombines TRBV2 with TRBJ1-4, with 10 bases identical to TRBD1. V shed 6 bases, J shed 6 bases, and the junction held 10 bases outside the gene matches. The CDR3 loop spans 16 amino acids. Germline V gene data show CDR1 as SNHLY and CDR2 as FYNNEI. The chain's CDR3 is CASRRTGGVPDEKLFF. The CDR3 DNA reads as TGTGCCAGCAGGAGGACAGGGGGGGTCCCTGATGAAAAACTGTTTTTT.

The chain links TRBV11-2 to TRBJ1-5; D is possibly TRBD1 (5 bases). The CDR3 is 13 residues long. V lost 5 bases and J 3 bases, leaving 8 bases between the germline ends. Germline CDR1 is SGHAT and CDR2 is FQNNGV. Here the CDR3 reads CASSHRNNQPQHF. The CDR3 nucleotides read TGTGCCAGCAGCCACAGGAACAATCAGCCCCAGCATTTT.

The rearrangement links TRBV11-2 to TRBJ1-2; 7 nucleotides match TRBD1. Germline trimming cut 1 base from V and 9 bases from J; bases unmatched to any gene: 5. The CDR3 contains 13 residues. CDR1 is SGHAT and CDR2 is FQNNGV in the germline V gene. The CDR3 DNA sequence: TGTGCCAGCAGCTTAGGCTACAGGGGTAGCTACACCTTC. It specifies CASSLGYRGSYTF.